These 26 T cell receptor beta chains were sequenced from one sample in a study of OX40 agonist ivuxolimab in advanced cancers. The protocol used for the library was the immunoSEQ multiplex PCR assay. This immuneACCESS table, as held by TCRdb, lists in-frame sequences with V and J called but not all clones. Of the missing ones, under half trace to an unresolved V gene in checked studies; the others have no known cause. Present in this sample are some 42,000 clones, about 86% of which were seen just once. The ten largest clones add up to around a fifth of the sample. The sequencing here drew on CD4+ or CD8+ T cells sorted from blood, taken in a trial of the OX40 agonist ivuxolimab. The receptors shown here come from an adult with an advanced solid tumor such as melanoma, head and neck, liver or kidney cancer.

This chain uses TRBV5-1 with TRBJ2-1; the D gene could be TRBD1 or TRBD2 (5 bases each). Trimming took off 1 base at V and 6 bases at J, with 11 bases between the two ends. The CDR3 extends over 14 amino acids. In germline, CDR1 is SGHRS, CDR2 YFSETQ. For the CDR3, the DNA is TGCGCCAGCAGCTTGTTAGTGGGGGTCAATGAGCAGTTCTTC. It translates to CASSLLVGVNEQFF.

V is TRBV6-1 and J is TRBJ1-1, with 8 bases lining up with TRBD1. The CDR3 totals 12 residues. The ends lost 4 bases at V and 5 bases at J; junction bases unmatched: 0. Germline V CDR1 and CDR2: MNHNS, SASEGT. CDR3 amino acids: CASSGTGTEAFF. CDR3 nucleotides: TGTGCCAGCAGTGGGACAGGGACTGAAGCTTTCTTT.

This chain connects TRBV4-1 to TRBJ2-1; D ambiguous. The CDR3 contains 13 residues. CDR1 and CDR2 from the germline V gene are MGHRA and YSYEKL. The V end lost 4 bases, the J end lost 6 bases, and 10 bases lay between the germline ends. DNA of the CDR3: TGCGCCAGCAGCCCCGGACCTTTCAATGAGCAGTTCTTC. Its translation is CASSPGPFNEQFF.

The CDR3 region has the DNA TGCGCCAGCAGCCAAGGTCTGGGGCGAAACACCATATATTTT. It codes for CASSQGLGRNTIYF. This sequence joins TRBV4-1 and TRBJ1-3, with a tentative D call TRBD1 (5 bases). Trimming pared 1 base from V and 5 bases from J, leaving 9 bases between. The length of the CDR3 is 14 residues. CDR1 and CDR2 (germline): MGHRA, YSYEKL.

This clone has a single count. The J gene is TRBJ2-1, the V gene TRBV4-3; either TRBD1 or TRBD2 may fit D (7 bases each). The CDR3 runs 15 residues. Looked up from germline, CDR1 is LGHNA and CDR2 is YSLEER. V was clipped by 0 bases and J by 3 bases, with 9 bases between them. The DNA of the CDR3 is TGCGCCAGCAGCCAAGACAGGGGGGGCTACAATGAGCAGTTCTTC. As protein: CASSQDRGGYNEQFF.

V and J are TRBV2 and TRBJ1-5; D possibly corresponds to TRBD1 (6 bases). The CDR3 is 12 residues long. Between the trimmed V and J ends, which lost 5 bases and 5 bases, there was a span of 7 bases. Germline V CDR1 and CDR2: SNHLY, FYNNEI. The CDR3 coding sequence is TGTGCCAGCAGTTCAGGGGATCAGCCCCAGCATTTT. Its protein is CASSSGDQPQHF.

The chain is built from TRBV28 and TRBJ2-7; 9 positions match TRBD1. V lost 5 bases to trimming and J lost 6 bases; unmatched junction nucleotides: 5. Germline loops: CDR1 MDHEN, CDR2 SYDVKM. The CDR3 extends over 13 amino acids. DNA of the CDR3: TGTGCCAGCAGTCTCGGACAGGGGAGCGAGCAGTACGTC. This encodes CASSLGQGSEQYV.

The chain employs TRBV6-6 and TRBJ2-5, with D possibly TRBD1 on 5 matching bases. V was shortened by 0 bases and J by 4 bases, with 9 bases between the two germline ends. Germline CDR1 is MNHNY and CDR2 is SVGAGI (reference sequence). This CDR3 contains 14 residues. The CDR3 DNA reads as TGTGCCAGCAGTTACTCAGGGGATGGAGAGACCCAGTACTTC. This gives the protein CASSYSGDGETQYF.

The chain couples TRBV4-3 to TRBJ2-4, with 10 bases lining up with TRBD1. Trimming at V came to 0 bases and at J to 7 bases, leaving 12 bases not matched to a gene. The CDR3 totals 18 residues. Germline-derived CDR1 and CDR2 are LGHNA and YSLEER. CDR3 sequence reads: CASSQDWRGTGVTNIQYF. In nucleotides, the CDR3 is TGCGCCAGCAGCCAAGATTGGCGTGGGACAGGGGTTACGAACATTCAGTACTTC.

The chain has TRBV6-5 and TRBJ2-3; D remains unclear. Germline V CDR1 and CDR2: MNHEY, SVGAGI. The V end was cut by 0 bases, the J end by 6 bases, with 13 bases between. The CDR3 runs to 15 residues. The CDR3 DNA is TGTGCCAGCAGTTACTCGCTTGTGGCGAAGGATACGCAGTATTTT. Its protein product is CASSYSLVAKDTQYF.

The chain employs TRBV29-1 and TRBJ2-3, with a tentative D call TRBD1 (6 bases). V was clipped by 0 bases and J by 5 bases, with 12 bases between them. The germline CDR1 and CDR2 sequences are SQVTM and ANQGSEA. The CDR3 extends over 14 amino acids. The CDR3: CSVEDGPGEDTQYF. CDR3 DNA sequence: TGCAGCGTTGAAGATGGGCCAGGGGAAGATACGCAGTATTTT.

This chain joins TRBV7-9 and TRBJ1-5; D unresolved. Between the trimmed V and J ends, which lost 3 bases and 7 bases, there was a span of 7 bases. Germline lookup yields CDR1 SEHNR and CDR2 FQNEAQ (reference sequence). The CDR3 contains 12 residues. The CDR3 here is CASSFHVQPQHF. DNA for the CDR3: TGTGCCAGCAGCTTCCATGTACAGCCCCAGCATTTT.

The chain uses TRBV9 and TRBJ1-6; 7 bases align to TRBD1. Trimming took 0 bases from V and 1 from J; bases not matched to a gene: 4. Looked up from germline, CDR1 is SGDLS and CDR2 is YYNGEE. This CDR3 is 17 amino acids long. CDR3 sequence (DNA): TGTGCCAGCAGCGTAGGGGACAGCGTGTCCTATAATTCACCCCTCCACTTT. This gives the protein CASSVGDSVSYNSPLHF.

The count of this clone is one. CDR3 in amino acids: CASSPVWTGTYNEQFF. CDR3 bases: TGTGCCAGCAGCCCCGTGTGGACAGGGACCTACAATGAGCAGTTCTTC. The chain couples TRBV7-3 to TRBJ2-1, with 8 positions matching TRBD1. Trimming took 5 bases from V and 2 from J; bases not matched to a gene: 8. Per germline, CDR1 SGHTA and CDR2 FQGTGA. CDR3 size: 16 residues.

The CDR3 DNA sequence: TGCGCCAGCAGCTCCGGACAGGGGACTAATGAAAAACTGTTTTTT. Its translation: CASSSGQGTNEKLFF. The V gene is TRBV5-1, the J gene TRBJ1-4; 9 bases are a match to TRBD1. This CDR3 spans 15 amino acids. Germline V gene lookup returns CDR1 SGHRS and CDR2 YFSETQ. J lost 2 bases, V lost 3 bases, and 2 bases had no gene match.

The chain links TRBV19 to TRBJ1-2; D may be TRBD1 (6 bases). This CDR3 is 11 amino acids long. From germline, CDR1 is LNHDA and CDR2 SQIVND (reference sequence). Trimming stripped 5 bases from V and 8 bases from J, with 9 bases between. CDR3 DNA sequence: TGTGCCAGTAGTGCAGGGGTCGGCTACACCTTC. This gives the protein CASSAGVGYTF.

This clone was seen once. The chain combines TRBV10-3 with TRBJ2-5; 8 bases are a match to TRBD2. The CDR3 extends over 14 amino acids. Trimming removed 3 bases from V and 3 bases from J; junction bases left unmatched: 3. Germline V gives CDR1 ENHRY, CDR2 SYGVKD. The CDR3 DNA is TGTGCCATCAGTGATGGTAGCGGGGAAGAGACCCAGTACTTC. This sequence encodes CAISDGSGEETQYF.

The chain carries TRBV5-4 and TRBJ1-6; 9 positions match TRBD1. The CDR3 covers 14 residues. The germline gives CDR1 SGHNT, CDR2 YYREEE (reference sequence). V lost 4 bases to trimming and J lost 7 bases; unmatched junction nucleotides: 3. As DNA, the CDR3 is TGTGCCAGCAGCGACGGACAGGGGAATTCACCCCTCCACTTT. This encodes CASSDGQGNSPLHF.

The J gene is TRBJ2-3, the V gene TRBV15; D possibly corresponds to TRBD1 (7 bases). Trimming took off 0 bases at V and 1 base at J, with 17 bases between the two ends. The germline gives CDR1 LNHNV, CDR2 YYDKDF (reference sequence). CDR3 length: 18 amino acids. The CDR3 DNA follows: TGTGCCACCAGCAGAGAAGGGGGCAGCGGGTTCGGCACAGATACGCAGTATTTT. The encoded protein is CATSREGGSGFGTDTQYF.

The V and J genes are TRBV10-2 and TRBJ2-7; possible D gene TRBD1, 6 bases. The germline gives CDR1 WSHSY, CDR2 SAAADI. This CDR3 has 12 amino acids. Trimming stripped 5 bases from V and 5 bases from J, with 10 bases between. The CDR3 bases are TGCGCCAGCAGTCAGGGGTTCCACGAGCAGTACGTC. As protein: CASSQGFHEQYV.

This chain uses TRBV6-5 with TRBJ2-7; 12 nucleotides match TRBD1. With 6 bases clipped from V and 7 bases from J, the junction kept 7 bases outside the gene matches. This CDR3 has 14 amino acids. CDR1 MNHEY and CDR2 SVGAGI come from the germline V gene. This CDR3 reads CASRPGQGAWEQYV. The CDR3 coding sequence is TGTGCCAGCAGACCGGGACAGGGGGCATGGGAGCAGTACGTC.

This clone was observed a handful of times. The CDR3 sequence is CASSDWQGSTDTQYF. CDR3 bases: TGCGCCAGCAGTGATTGGCAGGGGTCCACAGATACGCAGTATTTT. The rearrangement joins TRBV10-1 to TRBJ2-3; the D gene is possibly TRBD1 (6 bases). The CDR3 runs 15 residues. Trimming stripped 3 bases from V and 2 bases from J, with 12 bases between. The V gene's germline CDR1 is WNHNN and CDR2 SYGVQD (reference sequence).

The V call is TRBV4-2, the J call TRBJ1-2, with 12 bases identical to TRBD1. CDR3 length: 16 residues. Germline trimming cut 4 bases from V and 1 base from J; bases unmatched to any gene: 4. Germline loops: CDR1 LGHNA, CDR2 YNFKEQ. CDR3 DNA sequence: TGTGCCAGCAGCCCCCGGGACAGGGGGCATAACTATGGCTACACCTTC. Its protein product is CASSPRDRGHNYGYTF.

In DNA, the CDR3 is TGTGCCAGCAGTTTTCTACCGGGGACAGTGGGGGTGAGCACTGAAGCTTTCTTT. Its protein product is CASSFLPGTVGVSTEAFF. This sequence joins TRBV28 and TRBJ1-1; 7 bases align to TRBD1. The CDR3 covers 18 residues. V lost 3 bases to trimming and J lost 4 bases; unmatched junction nucleotides: 17. Germline V gene lookup returns CDR1 MDHEN and CDR2 SYDVKM.

The chain is built from TRBV21-1 and TRBJ1-6; the D call of TRBD1 is as the table states it, not checked on the DNA. TRBV21-1 is a listed pseudogene. This CDR3 has 14 amino acids. The CDR3 nucleotides read TGTGCCAGCAGAAAGACAGGGGGTCTATCACCCCTCCACTTT. Protein: CASRKTGGLSPLHF.

The chain uses TRBV19 and TRBJ1-4; D is possibly TRBD1 (6 bases). Trimming took 7 bases from V and 5 from J, leaving 14 bases between them. From germline, CDR1 is LNHDA and CDR2 SQIVND (reference sequence). This CDR3 contains 14 residues. CDR3 sequence: CASKVQGMNEKLFF. CDR3 bases: TGTGCCAGTAAGGTTCAGGGGATGAATGAAAAACTGTTTTTT. Full variable domain (outside the CDR3, taken from reference TRBV19 and TRBJ1-4): DGGITQSPKYLFRKEGQNVTLSCEQNLNHDAMYWYRQDPGQGLRLIYYSQIVNDFQKGDIAEGYSVSREKKESFPLTVTSAQKNPTAFYLCASKVQGMNEKLFFGSGTQLSVL.